Listed here are 29 T cell receptor beta chains from one sample, sequenced in a study of blood T cell repertoires in COVID-19. Sequencing was performed with immunoSEQ multiplex PCR; in TCRdb, only in-frame clones are kept and a portion is missing. The sample consists of approximately 180,000 clones, roughly 87% of them appearing once. The specimen was peripheral blood. The receptors stem from a woman in her 70s with acute or convalescent COVID-19.

The chain recombines TRBV27 with TRBJ2-7, with a possible D match to TRBD1 (6 bases). Per germline, CDR1 MNHEY and CDR2 SMNVEV (reference sequence). Deletions cut 7 bases from V and 6 bases from J, with 13 bases between. The CDR3 spans 12 residues. CDR3 loop: CASTPRGGEQYF. CDR3 DNA: TGTGCCAGCACCCCCAGGGGCGGCGAGCAGTACTTC.

This chain uses TRBV7-2 with TRBJ2-1, with 9 bases matching TRBD1. CDR3 size: 15 residues. V lost 5 bases and J lost 4; bases outside the gene matches: 6. Germline CDR1 is SGHTA and CDR2 is FQGNSA. The CDR3 loop is CASSMDRGEYNEQFF. In DNA, the CDR3 is TGTGCCAGCAGCATGGACAGGGGAGAATACAATGAGCAGTTCTTC.

The chain is built from TRBV28 and TRBJ2-6; D is unresolved. Trimming removed 5 bases from V and 4 bases from J, with 12 bases in between. The CDR3 contains 15 residues. Per germline, CDR1 MDHEN and CDR2 SYDVKM. DNA of the CDR3: TGTGCCAGCAGTCCCCCAGTGGGCGGGGCCAACGTCCTGACTTTC. The encoded protein is CASSPPVGGANVLTF.

This rearrangement joins TRBV7-9 to TRBJ2-2; TRBD1 might be the D (5 bases). Between the trimmed V and J ends, which lost 6 bases and 1 base, there was a span of 12 bases. The germline V gene encodes CDR1 SEHNR and CDR2 FQNEAQ (reference sequence). This CDR3 is built from 15 residues. CDR3 sequence reads: CASSPNRKNTGELFF. The DNA of the CDR3 is TGTGCCAGCAGTCCTAACAGGAAGAACACCGGGGAGCTGTTTTTT.

Regarding this clone: The same CDR3 can be traced to other DNA sequences in this sample. The chain employs TRBV12-5 and TRBJ2-1; D possibly corresponds to TRBD1 (6 bases). The germline V and J ends were trimmed by 1 base and 0 bases, with 10 bases remaining between them. There are 16 residues in the CDR3. The germline V gene has CDR1 LGHNT and CDR2 FRNRAP. The CDR3 loop is CASGLEVGGSYNEQFF. CDR3 coding DNA: TGTGCTAGTGGTTTGGAGGTAGGGGGCTCCTACAATGAGCAGTTCTTC.

This chain's CDR3 is CASSLNLGGEGDGYTF. CDR3 sequence (DNA): TGTGCCAGCAGCTTGAACTTAGGGGGGGAAGGTGATGGCTACACCTTC. V is TRBV7-9 and J is TRBJ1-2, with D possibly being TRBD1 (6 bases). The V gene's germline CDR1 is SEHNR and CDR2 FQNEAQ (reference sequence). The V and J ends lost 3 bases and 6 bases respectively, with 20 bases between them. This CDR3 contains 16 residues.

This chain connects TRBV9 to TRBJ1-2; weak D call: TRBD1 (5 bases). The germline gives CDR1 SGDLS, CDR2 YYNGEE. This CDR3 region has 15 residues. Trimming cost V 3 bases and J 6 bases, with 18 bases left between them. The CDR3 here is CASSERRGRDDGYTF. In DNA form, the CDR3 reads TGTGCCAGCAGCGAACGAAGGGGCAGGGATGATGGCTACACCTTC. The variable domain in full, completed from reference TRBV9 and TRBJ1-2, reads DSGVTQTPKHLITATGQRVTLRCSPRSGDLSVYWYQQSLDQGLQFLIQYYNGEERAKGNILERFSAQQFPDLHSELNLSSLELGDSALYFCASSERRGRDDGYTFGSGTRLTVV.

The chain recombines TRBV7-9 with TRBJ2-4, with D possibly matching TRBD1 (5 bases). This CDR3 is built from 16 residues. CDR1 and CDR2 from the germline V gene are SEHNR and FQNEAQ (reference sequence). The V end was cut by 2 bases, the J end by 8 bases, with 19 bases between. CDR3 protein: CASSLTREPSVDIQYF. The CDR3 region has the DNA TGTGCCAGCAGCTTAACCAGGGAACCGAGTGTGGACATTCAGTACTTC.

The rearrangement links TRBV28 to TRBJ1-2, with 7 nucleotides matching TRBD1. CDR1 is MDHEN and CDR2 is SYDVKM in the germline V gene. After removal of 5 bases from V and 8 bases from J, the junction contained 11 bases not matched to a gene. The CDR3 extends over 14 amino acids. The CDR3, as DNA: TGTGCCAGCAGTCTCGGCGGACAGGAAGGGGGCTACACCTTC. Translating it yields CASSLGGQEGGYTF.

Details on this clone: The same CDR3 can be traced to other DNA sequences in this sample. The chain employs TRBV5-1 and TRBJ1-2; D might be TRBD1 (5 bases). The CDR3 covers 15 residues. Between the trimmed V and J ends, which lost 0 bases and 2 bases, there was a span of 11 bases. The germline V gene encodes CDR1 SGHRS and CDR2 YFSETQ. CDR3 nucleotide sequence: TGCGCCAGCAGCTTGGCCGGGGGAGGAAACTATGGCTACACCTTC. Amino acid sequence: CASSLAGGGNYGYTF.

V and J are TRBV30 and TRBJ1-1; TRBD1 matches at 11 bases. CDR1 GTSNPN and CDR2 SVGIG come from the germline V gene (reference sequence). The J segment lost 4 bases and the V segment lost 5 bases, leaving 0 bases of the junction unmatched. There are 12 residues in the CDR3. The CDR3 region is CAWGQGATEAFF. Written as DNA, the CDR3 is TGTGCCTGGGGACAGGGGGCCACTGAAGCTTTCTTT.

Only one count was recorded for this clone. V usage is TRBV6-1 and J usage is TRBJ1-4, with 8 nucleotides matching TRBD1. The V gene end was trimmed by 2 bases and the J gene end by 11 bases; junction bases not matched to a gene: 7. The germline V gene has CDR1 MNHNS and CDR2 SASEGT. The CDR3 consists of 14 residues. The DNA for the CDR3 is TGTGCCAGCAGTGAAAACAGGGGGGGTGGGAAACTGTTTTTT. Amino acid sequence: CASSENRGGGKLFF.

The V gene is TRBV4-1, the J gene TRBJ2-4; D is unresolved. V was trimmed by 0 bases and J by 9 bases, leaving 6 bases between them. CDR1 and CDR2 (germline): MGHRA, YSYEKL. The CDR3 sequence is 12 residues long. The CDR3, as DNA: TGCGCCAGCAGCCAAGAGGAGAGCATTCAGTACTTC. This translates into CASSQEESIQYF.

The chain couples TRBV30 to TRBJ1-6, with D possibly matching TRBD1 (6 bases). There are 14 residues in the CDR3. The germline V gene has CDR1 GTSNPN and CDR2 SVGIG (reference sequence). Between the trimmed V and J ends, which lost 5 bases and 7 bases, there was a span of 15 bases. The CDR3, as DNA: TGTGCCTGGGCTACAGGGAATCCAAATTCACCCCTCCACTTT. Its protein product is CAWATGNPNSPLHF.

CDR3: CASSQEGQPHTEAFF. The CDR3 DNA follows: TGTGCCAGCAGCCAAGAGGGGCAGCCTCACACTGAAGCTTTCTTT. V is TRBV3-1 (or the pseudogene TRBV3-2) and J is TRBJ1-1; D is perhaps TRBD1 (5 bases). Per germline, CDR1 LGHDT and CDR2 YNNKEL (reference sequence). Trimming cost V 0 bases and J 3 bases, with 11 bases left between them. The CDR3 is 15 residues long.

This chain connects TRBV7-2 to TRBJ2-7, with D maybe TRBD1 (5 bases). CDR3 length: 15 amino acids. Trimming cost V 5 bases and J 0 bases, with 14 bases left between them. The germline CDR1 and CDR2 sequences are SGHTA and FQGNSA. The CDR3 sequence is CASSPVGQGSYEQYF. The DNA for the CDR3 is TGTGCCAGCAGCCCCGTGGGCCAGGGCTCCTACGAGCAGTACTTC.

The rearrangement uses TRBV19 and TRBJ1-2; 8 bases align to TRBD1. Trimming cost V 6 bases and J 8 bases; bases outside gene matches: 5. The V gene's germline CDR1 is LNHDA and CDR2 SQIVND (reference sequence). The CDR3 spans 12 residues. CDR3 sequence: CASSWTGLGYTF. For the CDR3, the DNA is TGTGCCAGTAGCTGGACAGGGCTGGGCTACACCTTC.

The rearrangement links TRBV30 to TRBJ1-6; D perhaps matches TRBD1 (5 bases). V was pared by 1 base and J by 8 bases, with 15 bases between. Per germline, CDR1 GTSNPN and CDR2 SVGIG (reference sequence). The CDR3 runs to 15 residues. CDR3 bases: TGTGCCTGGAGTGGAGGCGGGACCTCCTATTCACCCCTCCACTTT. Protein product: CAWSGGGTSYSPLHF.

The chain joins TRBV18 to TRBJ1-2; TRBD1 matches 8 bases. This CDR3 comprises 15 residues. From germline, CDR1 is KGHSH and CDR2 LQKENI. Trimming took 5 bases from V and 5 from J; bases not matched to a gene: 10. CDR3 bases: TGTGCCAGCTCAAATCTAGGACAGGGCGTTTATGGCTACACCTTC. This translates into CASSNLGQGVYGYTF.

The genes are TRBV7-2 and TRBJ2-1; D perhaps matches TRBD2 (8 bases). This CDR3 has 15 residues. Germline CDR1 SGHTA, CDR2 FQGNSA. Trimming removed 2 bases from V and 7 bases from J, with 15 bases in between. The CDR3 bases are TGTGCCAGCAGCTTAACCAGCGGGGGACAGAATGAGCAGTTCTTC. Residues: CASSLTSGGQNEQFF. Full variable domain (missing parts from reference TRBV7-2 and TRBJ2-1): GAGVSQSPSNKVTEKGKDVELRCDPISGHTALYWYRQSLGQGLEFLIYFQGNSAPDKSGLPSDRFSAERTGGSVSTLTIQRTQQEDSAVYLCASSLTSGGQNEQFFGPGTRLTVL.

This rearrangement joins TRBV5-1 to TRBJ2-3, with 8 nucleotides matching TRBD2. Germline trimming cut 0 bases from V and 1 base from J; bases unmatched to any gene: 4. Looked up from germline, CDR1 is SGHRS and CDR2 is YFSETQ. CDR3 length: 16 residues. CDR3 sequence (DNA): TGCGCCAGCAGCTTGGTAGGTAGCGGGGGCACAGATACGCAGTATTTT. Protein sequence: CASSLVGSGGTDTQYF.

The genes are TRBV5-1 and TRBJ2-7; 13 nucleotides match TRBD2. Trimming at V came to 4 bases and at J to 2 bases, leaving 6 bases not matched to a gene. This CDR3 is 16 amino acids long. The germline V gene has CDR1 SGHRS and CDR2 YFSETQ. The CDR3 loop reads CASSPLGLAGPYEQYF. In nucleotides, the CDR3 is TGCGCCAGCAGCCCCTTGGGACTAGCGGGGCCCTACGAGCAGTACTTC.

The chain carries TRBV7-9 and TRBJ1-5; no definite D call. V was pared by 6 bases and J by 5 bases, with 17 bases between. The germline gives CDR1 SEHNR, CDR2 FQNEAQ (reference sequence). The CDR3 is 15 residues long. The CDR3: CASSGRSSLDQPQHF. The CDR3 DNA follows: TGTGCCAGCAGTGGGAGGTCCTCTTTAGATCAGCCCCAGCATTTT. The full variable domain, with the rest looked up from reference TRBV7-9 and TRBJ1-5, is DTGVSQNPRHKITKRGQNVTFRCDPISEHNRLYWYRQTLGQGPEFLTYFQNEAQLEKSRLLSDRFSAERPKGSFSTLEIQRTEQGDSAMYLCASSGRSSLDQPQHFGDGTRLSIL.

A few counts support this clone. The V gene is TRBV30, the J gene TRBJ1-4, with D possibly TRBD1 on 5 matching bases. Trimming took 0 bases from V and 8 from J, leaving 10 bases between them. There are 13 residues in the CDR3. Germline V lookup: CDR1 GTSNPN, CDR2 SVGIG (reference sequence). CDR3: CAWSVRVGEKLFF. CDR3 nucleotides: TGTGCCTGGAGTGTCAGGGTTGGCGAAAAACTGTTTTTT.

The chain couples TRBV10-3 to TRBJ1-5; a weak D match, TRBD1 (6 bases). Germline V lookup: CDR1 ENHRY, CDR2 SYGVKD. The germline V and J ends were trimmed by 3 bases and 0 bases, with 18 bases remaining between them. The CDR3 extends over 18 amino acids. The CDR3 reads CAISEGGGSGRSNQPQHF. The CDR3 nucleotides read TGTGCCATCAGTGAAGGGGGGGGGTCTGGGCGTAGCAATCAGCCCCAGCATTTT.

The CDR3 region has the DNA TGCGCCAGCAGCTGGACAGGGATGGAAAGTCAGCCCCAGCATTTT. Its translation is CASSWTGMESQPQHF. This rearrangement joins TRBV5-1 to TRBJ1-5; the match to TRBD1 covers 8 bases. Germline V gene lookup returns CDR1 SGHRS and CDR2 YFSETQ. The CDR3 has 15 residues. Unmatched junction bases numbered 8, after V lost 3 bases and J lost 6 bases.

This sequence joins TRBV28 and TRBJ1-5; D is ambiguous. Per the germline V gene, CDR1 is MDHEN and CDR2 is SYDVKM. V was pared by 5 bases and J by 5 bases, with 10 bases between. The CDR3 sequence is 13 residues long. The CDR3 is CASSRERYQPQHF. DNA of the CDR3: TGTGCCAGCAGTCGGGAGAGGTATCAGCCCCAGCATTTT.

The gene calls are TRBV27 and TRBJ1-2, with TRBD1 identical over 10 bases. V was clipped by 7 bases and J by 4 bases; unmatched bases: 6. CDR3 length: 14 residues. Germline loops: CDR1 MNHEY, CDR2 SMNVEV (reference sequence). The CDR3 is CASTSGTGAYGYTF. CDR3 nucleotide sequence: TGTGCCAGCACCTCCGGGACAGGGGCCTATGGCTACACCTTC.

V is TRBV27 and J is TRBJ1-5; D is unresolved. The CDR3 is made up of 15 amino acids. The V and J ends lost 1 base and 3 bases respectively, with 10 bases between them. Germline CDR1 and CDR2: MNHEY and SMNVEV (reference sequence). CDR3 nucleotides: TGTGCCAGCAGTTTATGGGCAGCCAACAATCAGCCCCAGCATTTT. It specifies CASSLWAANNQPQHF.